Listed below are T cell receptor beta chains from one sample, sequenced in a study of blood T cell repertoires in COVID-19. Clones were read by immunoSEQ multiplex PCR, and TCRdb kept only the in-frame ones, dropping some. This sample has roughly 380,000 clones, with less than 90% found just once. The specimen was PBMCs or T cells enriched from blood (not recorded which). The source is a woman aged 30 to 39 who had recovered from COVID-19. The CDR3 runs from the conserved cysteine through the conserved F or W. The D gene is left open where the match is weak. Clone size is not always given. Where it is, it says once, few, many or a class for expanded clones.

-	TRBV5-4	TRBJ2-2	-	TGTGCCAGCAGCTTCCCGGGACAAAAGAACACCGGGGAGCTGTTTTTT	CASSFPGQKNTGELFF
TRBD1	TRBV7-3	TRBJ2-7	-	TGTGCCAGCAGCTCCGGACAGGGGCCCTACGAGCAGTACTTC	CASSSGQGPYEQYF
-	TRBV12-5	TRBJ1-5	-	TGTGCTAGTGCCGTAGAGCATAGCAATCAGCCCCAGCATTTT	CASAVEHSNQPQHF
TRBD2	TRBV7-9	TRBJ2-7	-	TGTGCCAGCAGCCCTAGCGGGGGGGCGCGGGAGCAGTACTTC	CASSPSGGAREQYF
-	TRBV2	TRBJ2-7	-	TGTGCCAGCAGTGTTAGGGGCAGCTCCTACGAGCAGTACTTC	CASSVRGSSYEQYF
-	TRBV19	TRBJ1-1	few	TGTGCCAGTAGTATAAGGGGGGGCGCGGGTGAAGCTTTCTTT	CASSIRGGAGEAFF
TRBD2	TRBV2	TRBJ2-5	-	TGTGCCAGCAGGGGCGGACTAGCGGGGGAACTCAAAGAGACCCAGTACTTC	CASRGGLAGELKETQYF
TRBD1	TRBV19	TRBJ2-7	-	TGTGCCAGTATGGTGAGACAGGGTTCCTACGAGCAGTACTTC	CASMVRQGSYEQYF
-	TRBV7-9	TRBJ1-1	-	TGTGCCAGCAGGTTACAGGGGAACACTGAAGCTTTCTTT	CASRLQGNTEAFF
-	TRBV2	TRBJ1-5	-	TGTGCCAGCAGCGAGGGCCTGATTAATCAGCCCCAGCATTTT	CASSEGLINQPQHF
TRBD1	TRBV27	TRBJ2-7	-	TGTGCCAGCAGTCTCCGGGACAGGGTGAACGAGCAGTACTTC	CASSLRDRVNEQYF
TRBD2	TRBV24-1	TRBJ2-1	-	TGTGCCACCAGCGACTCTAGACTAGCGGGAGGGAATGAGCAGTTCTTC	CATSDSRLAGGNEQFF
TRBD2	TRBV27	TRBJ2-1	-	TGTGCCAGCAGTTTAAGATTCGGGGGGACGACCTACAATGAGCAGTTCTTC	CASSLRFGGTTYNEQFF
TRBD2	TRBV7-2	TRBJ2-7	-	TGTGCCAGCAGCTTAGGGACTAGCGGGATGTGGTACGAGCAGTACTTC	CASSLGTSGMWYEQYF
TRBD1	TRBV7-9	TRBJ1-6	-	TGTGCCAGCAGCCCCTCCGGGACAGGGGGCGGTTCACCCCTCCACTTT	CASSPSGTGGGSPLHF
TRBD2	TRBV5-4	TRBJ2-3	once	TGTGCCAGCAGCCCTAACGGGGGGGCAGGCACAGATACGCAGTATTTT	CASSPNGGAGTDTQYF
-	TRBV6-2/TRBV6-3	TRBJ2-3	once	TGTGCCAGCAGCCCCGACTGGACAGATACGCAGTATTTT	CASSPDWTDTQYF
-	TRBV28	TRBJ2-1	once	TGTGCCAGCAGTTTAAGGGGTAATGAGCAGTTCTTC	CASSLRGNEQFF
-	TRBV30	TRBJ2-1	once	TGTGCCTGGAGTGTATCGGCAGGGGGGTACAATGAGCAGTTCTTC	CAWSVSAGGYNEQFF
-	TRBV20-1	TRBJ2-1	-	TGCAGTGCTAGAGTCCGTGATGAGCAGTTCTTC	CSARVRDEQFF
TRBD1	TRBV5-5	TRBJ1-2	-	TGTGCCAGCAGCTGGAGGGCAGGGGGCGTCTATGGCTACACCTTC	CASSWRAGGVYGYTF
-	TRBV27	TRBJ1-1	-	TGTGCCAGCAGTTTATATCCAGGGCTGGACACTGAAGCTTTCTTT	CASSLYPGLDTEAFF
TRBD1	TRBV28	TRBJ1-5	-	TGTGCCAGCAGCTTGCCTGACAGGGAGAATCAGCCCCAGCATTTT	CASSLPDRENQPQHF
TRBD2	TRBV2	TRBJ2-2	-	TGTGCCAGCAAGGTAGCGGGGAGCTCGAGGACCGGGGAGCTGTTTTTT	CASKVAGSSRTGELFF
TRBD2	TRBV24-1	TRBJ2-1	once	TGTGCCACCAGTGATCCCGAACTAGCTAGCGGGACGTGGGACAATGAGCAGTTCTTC	CATSDPELASGTWDNEQFF
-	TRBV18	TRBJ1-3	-	TGTGCCAGCTCACCTCAGTACTCTGGAAACACCATATATTTT	CASSPQYSGNTIYF
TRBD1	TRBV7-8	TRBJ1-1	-	TGTGCCAGCAGCACAAGGACAGGGGTGGTCACTGAAGCTTTCTTT	CASSTRTGVVTEAFF
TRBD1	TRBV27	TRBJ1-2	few	TGTGCCAGCAGTTCCAGGGGGCTCAACTATGGCTACACCTTC	CASSSRGLNYGYTF
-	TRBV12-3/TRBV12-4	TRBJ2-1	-	TGTGCCAGCGTAGGCGGGAACTACAATGAGCAGTTCTTC	CASVGGNYNEQFF
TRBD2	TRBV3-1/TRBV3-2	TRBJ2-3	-	TGTGCCAGCAGTCCGACCCTTAGCGGGGGGGCCGCGGATACGCAGTATTTT	CASSPTLSGGAADTQYF
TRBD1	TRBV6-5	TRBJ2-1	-	TGTGCCAGCAGTTACTCGGGACAGCACAATGAGCAGTTCTTC	CASSYSGQHNEQFF